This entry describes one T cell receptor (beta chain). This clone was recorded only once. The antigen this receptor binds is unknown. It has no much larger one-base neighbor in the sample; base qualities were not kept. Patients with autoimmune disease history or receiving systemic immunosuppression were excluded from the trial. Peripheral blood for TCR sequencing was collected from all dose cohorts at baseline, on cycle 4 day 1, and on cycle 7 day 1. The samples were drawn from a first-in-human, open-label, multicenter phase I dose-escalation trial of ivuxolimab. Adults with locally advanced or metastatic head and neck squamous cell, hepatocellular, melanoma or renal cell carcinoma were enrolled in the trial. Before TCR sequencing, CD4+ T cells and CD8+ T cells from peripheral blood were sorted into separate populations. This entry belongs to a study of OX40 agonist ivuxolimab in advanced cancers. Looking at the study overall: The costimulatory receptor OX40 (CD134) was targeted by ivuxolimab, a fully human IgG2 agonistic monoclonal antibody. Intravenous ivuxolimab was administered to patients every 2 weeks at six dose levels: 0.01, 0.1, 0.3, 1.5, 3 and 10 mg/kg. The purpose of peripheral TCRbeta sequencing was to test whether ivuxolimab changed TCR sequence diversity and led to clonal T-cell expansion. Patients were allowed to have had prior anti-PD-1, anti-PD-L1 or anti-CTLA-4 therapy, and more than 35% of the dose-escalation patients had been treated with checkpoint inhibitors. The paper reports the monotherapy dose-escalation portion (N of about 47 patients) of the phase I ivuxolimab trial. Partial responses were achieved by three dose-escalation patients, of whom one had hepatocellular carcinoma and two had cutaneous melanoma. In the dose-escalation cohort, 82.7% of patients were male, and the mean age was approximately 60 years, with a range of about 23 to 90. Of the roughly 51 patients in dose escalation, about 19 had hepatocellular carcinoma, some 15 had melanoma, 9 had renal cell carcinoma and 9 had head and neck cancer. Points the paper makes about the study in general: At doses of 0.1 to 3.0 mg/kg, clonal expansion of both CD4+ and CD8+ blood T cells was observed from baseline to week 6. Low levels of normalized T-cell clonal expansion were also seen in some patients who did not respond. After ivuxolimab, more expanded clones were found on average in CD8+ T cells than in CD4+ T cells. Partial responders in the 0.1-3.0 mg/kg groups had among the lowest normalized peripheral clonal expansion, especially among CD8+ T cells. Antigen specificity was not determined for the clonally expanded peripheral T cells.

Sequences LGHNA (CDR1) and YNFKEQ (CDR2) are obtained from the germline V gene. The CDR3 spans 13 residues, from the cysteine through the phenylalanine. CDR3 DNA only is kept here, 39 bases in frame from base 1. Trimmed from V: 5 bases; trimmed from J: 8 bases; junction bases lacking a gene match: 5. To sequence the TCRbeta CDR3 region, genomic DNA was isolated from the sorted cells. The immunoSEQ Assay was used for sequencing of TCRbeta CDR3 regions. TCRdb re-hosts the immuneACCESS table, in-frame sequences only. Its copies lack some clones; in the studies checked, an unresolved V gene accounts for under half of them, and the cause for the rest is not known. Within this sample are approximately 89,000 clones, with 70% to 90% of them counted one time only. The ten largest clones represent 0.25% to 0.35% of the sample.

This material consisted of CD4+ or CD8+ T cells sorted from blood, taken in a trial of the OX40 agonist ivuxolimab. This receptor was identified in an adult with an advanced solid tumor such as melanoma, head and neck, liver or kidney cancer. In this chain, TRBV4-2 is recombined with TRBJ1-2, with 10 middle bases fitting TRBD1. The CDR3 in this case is CASSLDRGSGYTF. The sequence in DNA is TGTGCCAGCAGCTTGGACAGGGGGTCGGGCTACACCTTC.